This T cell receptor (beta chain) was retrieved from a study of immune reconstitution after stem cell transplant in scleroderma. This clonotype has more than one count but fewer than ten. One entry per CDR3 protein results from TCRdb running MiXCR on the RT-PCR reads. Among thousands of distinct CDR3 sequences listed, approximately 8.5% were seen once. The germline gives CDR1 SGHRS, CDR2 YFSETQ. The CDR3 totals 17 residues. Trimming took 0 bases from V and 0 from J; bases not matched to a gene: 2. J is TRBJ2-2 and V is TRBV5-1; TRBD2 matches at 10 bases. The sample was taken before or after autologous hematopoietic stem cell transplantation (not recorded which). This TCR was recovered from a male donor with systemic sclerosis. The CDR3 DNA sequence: TGCGCCAGCAGCTTGGGGACTAGCGGTACGAACACCGGGGAGCTGTTTTTT. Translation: CASSLGTSGTNTGELFF.